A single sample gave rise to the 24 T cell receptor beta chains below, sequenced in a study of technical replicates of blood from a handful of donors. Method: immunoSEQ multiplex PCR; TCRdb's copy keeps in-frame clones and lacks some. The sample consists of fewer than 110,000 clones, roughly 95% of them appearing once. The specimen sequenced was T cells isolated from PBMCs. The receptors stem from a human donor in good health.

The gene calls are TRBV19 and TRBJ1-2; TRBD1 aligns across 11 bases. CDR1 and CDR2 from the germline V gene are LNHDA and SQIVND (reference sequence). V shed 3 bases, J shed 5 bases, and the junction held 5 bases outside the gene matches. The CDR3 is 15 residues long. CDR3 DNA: TGTGCCAGTAGTATTGGACAGGGGGCGGAATATGGCTACACCTTC. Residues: CASSIGQGAEYGYTF. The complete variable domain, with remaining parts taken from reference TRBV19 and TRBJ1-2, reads DGGITQSPKYLFRKEGQNVTLSCEQNLNHDAMYWYRQDPGQGLRLIYYSQIVNDFQKGDIAEGYSVSREKKESFPLTVTSAQKNPTAFYLCASSIGQGAEYGYTFGSGTRLTVV.

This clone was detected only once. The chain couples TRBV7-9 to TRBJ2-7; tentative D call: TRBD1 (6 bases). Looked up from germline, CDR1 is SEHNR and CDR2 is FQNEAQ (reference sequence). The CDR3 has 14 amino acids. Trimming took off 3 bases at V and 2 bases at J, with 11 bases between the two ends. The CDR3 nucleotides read TGTGCCAGCAGCTTGGGCAGGGGTACCTACGAGCAGTACTTC. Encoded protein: CASSLGRGTYEQYF.

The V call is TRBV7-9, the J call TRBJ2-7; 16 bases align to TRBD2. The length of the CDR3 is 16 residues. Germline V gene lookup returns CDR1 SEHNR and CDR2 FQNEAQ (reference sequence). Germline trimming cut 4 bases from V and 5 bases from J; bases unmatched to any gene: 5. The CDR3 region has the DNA TGTGCCAGCAGCTCTCCGGGGACTAGCGGGGGGGACGAGCAGTACTTC. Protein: CASSSPGTSGGDEQYF. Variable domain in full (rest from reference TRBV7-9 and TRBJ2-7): DTGVSQNPRHKITKRGQNVTFRCDPISEHNRLYWYRQTLGQGPEFLTYFQNEAQLEKSRLLSDRFSAERPKGSFSTLEIQRTEQGDSAMYLCASSSPGTSGGDEQYFGPGTRLTVT.

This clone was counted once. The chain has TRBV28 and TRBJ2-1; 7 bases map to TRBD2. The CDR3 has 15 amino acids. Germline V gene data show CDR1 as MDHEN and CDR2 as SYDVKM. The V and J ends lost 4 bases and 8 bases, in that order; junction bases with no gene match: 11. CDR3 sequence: CASSSTGTKPYEQFF. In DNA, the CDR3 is TGTGCCAGCAGTTCGACCGGGACTAAACCCTATGAGCAGTTCTTC. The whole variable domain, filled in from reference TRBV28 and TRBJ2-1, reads DVKVTQSSRYLVKRTGEKVFLECVQDMDHENMFWYRQDPGLGLRLIYFSYDVKMKEKGDIPEGYSVSREKKERFSLILESASTNQTSMYLCASSSTGTKPYEQFFGPGTRLTVL.

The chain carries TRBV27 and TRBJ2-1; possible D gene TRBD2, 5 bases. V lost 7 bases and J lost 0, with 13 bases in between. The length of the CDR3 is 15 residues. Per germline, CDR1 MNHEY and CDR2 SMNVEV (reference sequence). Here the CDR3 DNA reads TGTGCCAGCACCGCGGGCGGAAGCTCCTACAATGAGCAGTTCTTC. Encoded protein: CASTAGGSSYNEQFF.

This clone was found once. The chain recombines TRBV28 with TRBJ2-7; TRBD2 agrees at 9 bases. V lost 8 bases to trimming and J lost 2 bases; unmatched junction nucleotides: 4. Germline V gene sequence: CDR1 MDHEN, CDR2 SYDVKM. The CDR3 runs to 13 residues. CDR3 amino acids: CASGLAGPYEQYF. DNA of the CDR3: TGTGCCAGCGGGCTAGCGGGGCCCTACGAGCAGTACTTC. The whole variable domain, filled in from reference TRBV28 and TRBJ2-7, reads DVKVTQSSRYLVKRTGEKVFLECVQDMDHENMFWYRQDPGLGLRLIYFSYDVKMKEKGDIPEGYSVSREKKERFSLILESASTNQTSMYLCASGLAGPYEQYFGPGTRLTVT.

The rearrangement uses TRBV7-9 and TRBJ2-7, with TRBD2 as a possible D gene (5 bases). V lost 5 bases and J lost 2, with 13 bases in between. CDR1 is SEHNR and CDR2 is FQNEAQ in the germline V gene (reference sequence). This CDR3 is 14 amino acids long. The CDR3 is CASSAFAGTYEQYF. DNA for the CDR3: TGTGCCAGCAGCGCGTTCGCCGGGACCTACGAGCAGTACTTC.

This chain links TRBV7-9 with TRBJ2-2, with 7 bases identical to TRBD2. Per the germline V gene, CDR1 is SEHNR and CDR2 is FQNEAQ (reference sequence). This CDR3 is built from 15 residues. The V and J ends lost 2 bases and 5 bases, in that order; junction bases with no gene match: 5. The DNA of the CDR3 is TGTGCCAGCAGCTTACCGGGACTATCTACCGGGGAGCTGTTTTTT. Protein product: CASSLPGLSTGELFF.

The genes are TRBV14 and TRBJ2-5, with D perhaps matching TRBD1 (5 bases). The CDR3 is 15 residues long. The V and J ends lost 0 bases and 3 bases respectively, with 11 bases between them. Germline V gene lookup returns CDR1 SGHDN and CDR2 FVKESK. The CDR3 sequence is CASSQDFAGKETQYF. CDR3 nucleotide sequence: TGTGCCAGCAGCCAAGATTTCGCAGGGAAAGAGACCCAGTACTTC.

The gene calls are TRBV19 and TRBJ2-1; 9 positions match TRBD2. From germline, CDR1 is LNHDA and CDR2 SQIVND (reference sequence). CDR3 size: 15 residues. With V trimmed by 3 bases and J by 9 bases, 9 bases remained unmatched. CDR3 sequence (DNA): TGTGCCAGTAGTATGTATCTAGCGGGATCTGGTGAGCAGTTCTTC. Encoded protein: CASSMYLAGSGEQFF.

The CDR3 loop reads CASSYPGKETQYF. The CDR3 DNA reads TGTGCCAGCAGTTATCCCGGGAAAGAGACCCAGTACTTC. The chain has TRBV6-6 and TRBJ2-5; D is possibly TRBD2 (5 bases). The V gene's germline CDR1 is MNHNY and CDR2 SVGAGI (reference sequence). Trimming stripped 3 bases from V and 3 bases from J, with 8 bases between. The CDR3 is 13 amino acids.

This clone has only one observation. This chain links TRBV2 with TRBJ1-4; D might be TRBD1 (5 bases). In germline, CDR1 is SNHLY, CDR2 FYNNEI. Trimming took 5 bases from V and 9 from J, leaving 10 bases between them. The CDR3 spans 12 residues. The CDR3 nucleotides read TGTGCCAGCAGTTACAGGACGAAAAAACTGTTTTTT. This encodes CASSYRTKKLFF.

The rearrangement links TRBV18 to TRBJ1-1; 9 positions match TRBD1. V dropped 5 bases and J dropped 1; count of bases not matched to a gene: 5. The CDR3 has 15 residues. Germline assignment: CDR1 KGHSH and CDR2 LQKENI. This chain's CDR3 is CASSATGQGNTEAFF. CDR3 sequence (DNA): TGTGCCAGCTCAGCCACGGGACAGGGGAACACTGAAGCTTTCTTT.

CDR3 sequence (DNA): TGTGCCAGCAGCTTAGATCCTGTTTCCTACAATGAGCAGTTCTTC. It translates to CASSLDPVSYNEQFF. V is TRBV11-2 and J is TRBJ2-1; no clear D. The length of the CDR3 is 15 residues. V lost 0 bases to trimming and J lost 1 base, with 7 bases between them. CDR1 SGHAT and CDR2 FQNNGV come from the germline V gene.

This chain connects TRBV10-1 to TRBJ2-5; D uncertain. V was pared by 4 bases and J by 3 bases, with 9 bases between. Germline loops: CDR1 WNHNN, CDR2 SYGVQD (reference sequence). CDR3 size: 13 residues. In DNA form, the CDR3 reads TGCGCCAGCAGTGGTAATTTCGAAGAGACCCAGTACTTC. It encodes CASSGNFEETQYF.

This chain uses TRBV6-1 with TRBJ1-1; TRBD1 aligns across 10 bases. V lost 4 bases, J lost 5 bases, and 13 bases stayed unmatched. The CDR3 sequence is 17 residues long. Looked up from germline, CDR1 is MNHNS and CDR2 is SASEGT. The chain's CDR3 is CASSVNSLDRGWTEAFF. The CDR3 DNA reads TGTGCCAGCAGTGTCAACTCCTTGGACAGGGGGTGGACTGAAGCTTTCTTT.

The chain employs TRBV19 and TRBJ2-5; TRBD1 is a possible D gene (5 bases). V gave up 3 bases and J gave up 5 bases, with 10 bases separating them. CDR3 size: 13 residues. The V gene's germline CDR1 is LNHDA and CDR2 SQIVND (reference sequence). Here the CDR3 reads CASSIGQGETQYF. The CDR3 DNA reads TGTGCCAGTAGTATCGGACAAGGGGAGACCCAGTACTTC.

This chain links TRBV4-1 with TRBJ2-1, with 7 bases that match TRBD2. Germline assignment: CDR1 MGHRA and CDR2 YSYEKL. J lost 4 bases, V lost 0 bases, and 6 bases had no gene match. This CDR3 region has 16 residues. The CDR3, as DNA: TGCGCCAGCAGCCAAGATTACGGGACTACGTACAATGAGCAGTTCTTC. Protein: CASSQDYGTTYNEQFF.

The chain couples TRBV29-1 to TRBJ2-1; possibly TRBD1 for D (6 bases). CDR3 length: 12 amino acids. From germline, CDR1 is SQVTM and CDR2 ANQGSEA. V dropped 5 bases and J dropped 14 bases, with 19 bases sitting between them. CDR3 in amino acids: CSVTSRVGTKFF. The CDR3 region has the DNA TGCAGCGTTACCTCCCGAGTGGGGACAAAGTTCTTC.

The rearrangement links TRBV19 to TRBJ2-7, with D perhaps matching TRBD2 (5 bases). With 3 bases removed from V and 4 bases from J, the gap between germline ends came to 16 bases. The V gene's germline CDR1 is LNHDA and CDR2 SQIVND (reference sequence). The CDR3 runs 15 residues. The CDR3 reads CASSMGVPVFYEQYF. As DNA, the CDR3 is TGTGCCAGTAGTATGGGAGTCCCTGTGTTTTACGAGCAGTACTTC.

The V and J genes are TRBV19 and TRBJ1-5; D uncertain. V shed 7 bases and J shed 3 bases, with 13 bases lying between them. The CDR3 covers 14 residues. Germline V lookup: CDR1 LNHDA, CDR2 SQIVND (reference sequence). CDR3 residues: CASKSRRINQPQHF. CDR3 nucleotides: TGTGCCAGTAAGTCTAGGCGGATCAATCAGCCCCAGCATTTT.

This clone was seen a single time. The CDR3 sequence is CASSAELASNTGELFF. CDR3 coding DNA: TGCGCCAGCAGCGCCGAACTAGCGTCGAACACCGGGGAGCTGTTTTTT. This sequence joins TRBV5-1 and TRBJ2-2, with TRBD2 matching 7 bases. Germline V gene data show CDR1 as SGHRS and CDR2 as YFSETQ. V shed 4 bases and J 0 bases; nucleotides not matched to a gene: 6. The CDR3 is 16 residues long.

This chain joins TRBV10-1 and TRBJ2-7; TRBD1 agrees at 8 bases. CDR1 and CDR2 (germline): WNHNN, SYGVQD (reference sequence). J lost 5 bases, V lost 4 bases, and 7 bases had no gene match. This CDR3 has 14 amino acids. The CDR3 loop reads CASSGRQGADEQYF. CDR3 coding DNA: TGCGCCAGCAGTGGTCGGCAGGGGGCTGACGAGCAGTACTTC.

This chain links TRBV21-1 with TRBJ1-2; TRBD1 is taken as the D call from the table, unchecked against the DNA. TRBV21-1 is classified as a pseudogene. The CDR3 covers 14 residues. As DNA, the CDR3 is TGTGCCAGCAGCAAACCGACAGGTCCCTATGGCTACACCTTC. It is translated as CASSKPTGPYGYTF.